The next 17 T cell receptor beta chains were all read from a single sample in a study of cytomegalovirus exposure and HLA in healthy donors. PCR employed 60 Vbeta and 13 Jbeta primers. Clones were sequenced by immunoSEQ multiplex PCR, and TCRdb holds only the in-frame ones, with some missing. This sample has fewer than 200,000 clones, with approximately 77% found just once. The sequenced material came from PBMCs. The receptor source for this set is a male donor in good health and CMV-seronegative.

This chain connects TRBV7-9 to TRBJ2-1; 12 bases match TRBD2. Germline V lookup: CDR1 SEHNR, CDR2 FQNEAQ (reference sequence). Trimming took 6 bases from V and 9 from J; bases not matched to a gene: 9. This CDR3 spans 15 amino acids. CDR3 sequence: CASSSLAGGRGEQFF. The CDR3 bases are TGTGCCAGCAGTTCTCTAGCGGGGGGGCGGGGTGAGCAGTTCTTC.

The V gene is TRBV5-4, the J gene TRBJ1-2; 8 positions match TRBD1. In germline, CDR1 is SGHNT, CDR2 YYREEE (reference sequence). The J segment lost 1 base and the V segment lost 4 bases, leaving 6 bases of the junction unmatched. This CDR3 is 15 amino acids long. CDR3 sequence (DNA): TGTGCCAGCAGCCACCCGGACAGGGTTAACTATGGCTACACCTTC. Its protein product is CASSHPDRVNYGYTF.

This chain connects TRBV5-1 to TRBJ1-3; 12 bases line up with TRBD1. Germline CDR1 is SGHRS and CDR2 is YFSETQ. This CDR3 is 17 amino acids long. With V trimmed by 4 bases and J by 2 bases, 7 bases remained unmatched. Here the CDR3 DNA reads TGCGCCAGCAGCAAGGGACAGGGGGCAGAAGCTGGAAACACCATATATTTT. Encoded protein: CASSKGQGAEAGNTIYF.

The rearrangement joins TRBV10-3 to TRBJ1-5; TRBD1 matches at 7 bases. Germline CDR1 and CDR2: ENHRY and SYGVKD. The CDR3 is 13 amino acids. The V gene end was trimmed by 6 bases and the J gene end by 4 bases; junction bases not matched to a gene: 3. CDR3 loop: CAIRGQTNQPQHF. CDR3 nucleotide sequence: TGTGCCATCAGGGGACAGACGAATCAGCCCCAGCATTTT.

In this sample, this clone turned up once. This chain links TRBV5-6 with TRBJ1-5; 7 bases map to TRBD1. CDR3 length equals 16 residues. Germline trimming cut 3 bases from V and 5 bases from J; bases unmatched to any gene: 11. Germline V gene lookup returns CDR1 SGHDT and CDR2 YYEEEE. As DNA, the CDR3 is TGTGCCAGCAGCTCGCGGGACAGATATGAGGATCAGCCCCAGCATTTT. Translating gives CASSSRDRYEDQPQHF. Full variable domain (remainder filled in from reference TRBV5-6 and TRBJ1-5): DAGVTQSPTHLIKTRGQQVTLRCSPKSGHDTVSWYQQALGQGPQFIFQYYEEEERQRGNFPDRFSGHQFPNYSSELNVNALLLGDSALYLCASSSRDRYEDQPQHFGDGTRLSIL.

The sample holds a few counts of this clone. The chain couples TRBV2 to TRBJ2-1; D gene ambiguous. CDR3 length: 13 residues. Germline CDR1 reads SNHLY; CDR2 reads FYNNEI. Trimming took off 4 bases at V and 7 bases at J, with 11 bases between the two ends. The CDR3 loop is CASSVSTLNEQFF. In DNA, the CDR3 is TGTGCCAGCAGTGTTTCTACACTAAATGAGCAGTTCTTC.

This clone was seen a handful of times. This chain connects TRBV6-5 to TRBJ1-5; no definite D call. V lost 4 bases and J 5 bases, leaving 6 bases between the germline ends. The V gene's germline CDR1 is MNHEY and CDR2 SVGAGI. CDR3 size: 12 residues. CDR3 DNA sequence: TGTGCCAGCAGTTTTATAGATCAGCCCCAGCATTTT. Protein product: CASSFIDQPQHF.

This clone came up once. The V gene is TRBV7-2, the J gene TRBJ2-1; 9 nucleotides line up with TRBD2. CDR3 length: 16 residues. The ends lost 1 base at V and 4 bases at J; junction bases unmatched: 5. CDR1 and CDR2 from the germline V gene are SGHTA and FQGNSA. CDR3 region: CASSLVRLAGYNEQFF. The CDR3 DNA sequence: TGTGCCAGCAGCTTAGTTCGGCTAGCGGGGTACAATGAGCAGTTCTTC.

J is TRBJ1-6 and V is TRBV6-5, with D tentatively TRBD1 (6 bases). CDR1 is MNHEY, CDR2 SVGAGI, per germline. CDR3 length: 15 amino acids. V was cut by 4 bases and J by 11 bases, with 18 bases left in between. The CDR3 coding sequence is TGTGCCAGCAGTTTCACCGGGACACAAATGCCACCCCTCCACTTT. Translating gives CASSFTGTQMPPLHF.

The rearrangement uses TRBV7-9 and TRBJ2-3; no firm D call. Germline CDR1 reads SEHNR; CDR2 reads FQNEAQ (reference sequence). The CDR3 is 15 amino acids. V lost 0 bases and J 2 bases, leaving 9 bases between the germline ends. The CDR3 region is CASSLALTVTDTQYF. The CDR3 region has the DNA TGTGCCAGCAGCTTAGCATTGACTGTCACAGATACGCAGTATTTT.

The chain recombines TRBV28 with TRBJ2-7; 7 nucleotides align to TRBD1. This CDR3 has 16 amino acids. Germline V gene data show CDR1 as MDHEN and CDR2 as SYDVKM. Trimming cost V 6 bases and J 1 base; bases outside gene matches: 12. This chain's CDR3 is CASSNPRAGGSYEQYF. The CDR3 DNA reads TGTGCCAGCAGCAACCCAAGGGCAGGGGGTTCCTACGAGCAGTACTTC.

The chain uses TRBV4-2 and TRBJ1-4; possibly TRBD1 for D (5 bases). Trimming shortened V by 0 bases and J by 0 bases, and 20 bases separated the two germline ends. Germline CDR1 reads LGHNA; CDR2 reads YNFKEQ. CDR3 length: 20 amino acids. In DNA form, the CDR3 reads TGTGCCAGCAGCCAAGATTTTTTCCCGGGACTTGGGTCAACTAATGAAAAACTGTTTTTT. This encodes CASSQDFFPGLGSTNEKLFF.

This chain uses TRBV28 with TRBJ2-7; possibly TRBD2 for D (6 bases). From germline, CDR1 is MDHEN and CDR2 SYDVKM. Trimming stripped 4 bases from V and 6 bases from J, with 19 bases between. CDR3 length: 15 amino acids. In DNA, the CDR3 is TGTGCCAGCAGTTCAACGGGACTTGGCCGCTTCGAGCAGTACTTC. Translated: CASSSTGLGRFEQYF.

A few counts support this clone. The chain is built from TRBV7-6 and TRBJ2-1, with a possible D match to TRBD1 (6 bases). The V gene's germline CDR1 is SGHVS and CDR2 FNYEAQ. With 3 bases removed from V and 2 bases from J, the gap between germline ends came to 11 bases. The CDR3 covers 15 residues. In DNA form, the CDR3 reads TGTGCCAGCAGCTTGGGACACCTTGCCTACAATGAGCAGTTCTTC. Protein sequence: CASSLGHLAYNEQFF.

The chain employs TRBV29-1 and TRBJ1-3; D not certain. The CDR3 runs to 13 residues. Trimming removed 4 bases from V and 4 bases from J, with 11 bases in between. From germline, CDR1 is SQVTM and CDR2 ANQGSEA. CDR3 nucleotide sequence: TGCAGCGTTGGAACAGACATGGGAAACACCATATATTTT. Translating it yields CSVGTDMGNTIYF.

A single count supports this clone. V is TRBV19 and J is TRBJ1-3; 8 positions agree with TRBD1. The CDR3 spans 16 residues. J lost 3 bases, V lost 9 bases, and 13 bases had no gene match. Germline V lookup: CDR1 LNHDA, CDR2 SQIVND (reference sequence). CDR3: CASALAPGGIGNTIYF. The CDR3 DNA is TGTGCCAGCGCCCTCGCCCCAGGGGGCATTGGAAACACCATATATTTT.

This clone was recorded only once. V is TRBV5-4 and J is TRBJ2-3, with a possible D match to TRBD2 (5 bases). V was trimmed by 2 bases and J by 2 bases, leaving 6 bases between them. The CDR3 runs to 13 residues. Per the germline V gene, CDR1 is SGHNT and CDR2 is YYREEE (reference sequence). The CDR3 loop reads CASSFSATDTQYF. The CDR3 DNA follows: TGTGCCAGCAGCTTTAGCGCCACAGATACGCAGTATTTT.